This paragraph reports one T cell receptor (beta chain). Its antigen is currently unknown. The second PCR ran roughly 6 to 12 cycles with a sample-barcoded 5' primer and J-beta primers. Each CDR3 protein gets one entry after TCRdb re-called the 5' RACE reads with MiXCR. The data contain 600,000 to 800,000 distinct CDR3 sequences, about 50% of them singletons. These data come from a study of blood T cells in healthy people across ages. Whole-study results and caveats: Relative to aged donors, long-lived donors carried more naive CD4+ cells and displayed higher diversity. Leaving the PBMCs unsorted stopped any conclusive comparison of naive versus antigen-experienced cells.

The CDR3 is 12 amino acids. Unmatched junction bases numbered 7, after V lost 8 bases and J lost 5 bases. Germline V gives CDR1 GTSNPN, CDR2 SVGIG (reference sequence). Peripheral blood samples of around 11 milliliters were drawn from each donor. This chain joins TRBV30 and TRBJ1-1; 8 bases align to TRBD1. This receptor was identified in a woman older than 75 in good health. Material for sequencing was blood. The CDR3, as DNA: TGTGCCCACGGGACAGGCCGGACTGAAGCTTTCTTT. Amino acid sequence: CAHGTGRTEAFF.